These 11 T cell receptor beta chains were all obtained from the same sample, sequenced in a study of blood T cell repertoires in COVID-19. Some clones are missing from TCRdb's copy, which holds only in-frame ones; the method was immunoSEQ multiplex PCR. This table holds about 190,000 clones, roughly 80% found once. Sequenced sample: peripheral blood. The receptor source for this set is a man aged 50 or older who had recovered from COVID-19.

This clone was seen a few times. The chain uses TRBV11-1 and TRBJ2-7, with 9 bases fitting TRBD1. This CDR3 spans 14 amino acids. V was pared by 5 bases and J by 6 bases, with 8 bases of the junction left unmatched. Looked up from germline, CDR1 is SGHAT and CDR2 is FQDESV (reference sequence). This CDR3 is CASSPWDRAGEQYF. The CDR3 DNA follows: TGTGCCAGCAGCCCGTGGGACAGGGCGGGCGAGCAGTACTTC.

The rearrangement uses TRBV7-8 and TRBJ1-5; tentatively, D is TRBD1 (5 bases). Looked up from germline, CDR1 is SGHVS and CDR2 is FQNEAQ. Trimming took off 3 bases at V and 5 bases at J, with 11 bases between the two ends. This CDR3 spans 14 amino acids. CDR3 sequence reads: CASSFAAGDQPQHF. The CDR3 bases are TGTGCCAGCAGCTTCGCGGCGGGGGATCAGCCCCAGCATTTT.

This chain connects TRBV15 to TRBJ2-4; no reliable D call. V lost 5 bases and J lost 0, with 20 bases in between. Germline V gives CDR1 LNHNV, CDR2 YYDKDF (reference sequence). This CDR3 contains 18 residues. The CDR3 protein is CATSYTVSFSLAKNIQYF. The CDR3, as DNA: TGTGCCACCAGCTACACCGTATCCTTCTCGCTAGCCAAAAACATTCAGTACTTC.

This sequence joins TRBV9 and TRBJ1-1; maybe TRBD1 (5 bases). The CDR3 has 15 amino acids. Trimming took 0 bases from V and 1 from J, leaving 10 bases between them. Per the germline V gene, CDR1 is SGDLS and CDR2 is YYNGEE. The CDR3: CASSVEGRANTEAFF. The CDR3 DNA follows: TGTGCCAGCAGCGTAGAGGGCAGGGCGAACACTGAAGCTTTCTTT.

This chain joins TRBV6-2 or TRBV6-3 and TRBJ1-1; D remains ambiguous. CDR1 MNHEY and CDR2 SVGEGT come from the germline V gene. This CDR3 has 14 amino acids. Trimming removed 4 bases from V and 0 bases from J, with 9 bases in between. The CDR3 nucleotides are TGTGCCAGCAGTTGGCGGGTACTGAACACTGAAGCTTTCTTT. Encoded protein: CASSWRVLNTEAFF.

In this sample, this clone turned up once. The CDR3 DNA reads as TGCGCCAGCAGCTTGGGACAGGGGTTTTCTCAGCCCCAGCATTTT. Its protein product is CASSLGQGFSQPQHF. The chain has TRBV5-1 and TRBJ1-5; the match to TRBD1 covers 8 bases. The length of the CDR3 is 15 residues. Germline V gene lookup returns CDR1 SGHRS and CDR2 YFSETQ. With V trimmed by 0 bases and J by 6 bases, 5 bases remained unmatched.

J is TRBJ1-6 and V is TRBV9; TRBD1 might be the D (6 bases). The CDR3 has 16 amino acids. Germline V gene data show CDR1 as SGDLS and CDR2 as YYNGEE. The V and J ends lost 4 bases and 7 bases respectively, with 18 bases between them. The CDR3 region is CASSPRGGLGNSPLHF. The CDR3 DNA reads as TGTGCCAGCAGCCCCCGGGGGGGGCTCGGAAATTCACCCCTCCACTTT. Full variable domain (missing parts from reference TRBV9 and TRBJ1-6): DSGVTQTPKHLITATGQRVTLRCSPRSGDLSVYWYQQSLDQGLQFLIQYYNGEERAKGNILERFSAQQFPDLHSELNLSSLELGDSALYFCASSPRGGLGNSPLHFGNGTRLTVT.

The chain is built from TRBV9 and TRBJ2-1; unclear D gene. Trimming stripped 3 bases from V and 3 bases from J, with 4 bases between. The CDR3 extends over 12 amino acids. CDR1 SGDLS and CDR2 YYNGEE come from the germline V gene. The CDR3 DNA follows: TGTGCCAGCAGCGGAGACTACAATGAGCAGTTCTTC. This sequence encodes CASSGDYNEQFF.

The chain recombines TRBV5-4 with TRBJ2-3; 7 nucleotides line up with TRBD2. Trimming took 4 bases from V and 1 from J; bases not matched to a gene: 9. The CDR3 length is 16 residues. The germline CDR1 and CDR2 sequences are SGHNT and YYREEE (reference sequence). CDR3 region: CASSRILAYGTDTQYF. The CDR3 DNA sequence: TGTGCCAGCAGCCGCATACTAGCGTATGGCACAGATACGCAGTATTTT. The variable domain in full, completed from reference TRBV5-4 and TRBJ2-3, reads ETGVTQSPTHLIKTRGQQVTLRCSSQSGHNTVSWYQQALGQGPQFIFQYYREEENGRGNFPPRFSGLQFPNYSSELNVNALELDDSALYLCASSRILAYGTDTQYFGPGTRLTVL.

This chain connects TRBV18 to TRBJ2-7; D is perhaps TRBD2 (5 bases). Per germline, CDR1 KGHSH and CDR2 LQKENI. The V end was cut by 3 bases, the J end by 7 bases, with 13 bases between. This CDR3 spans 13 amino acids. CDR3 residues: CASSPPLREEQYF. CDR3 nucleotide sequence: TGTGCCAGCTCACCCCCCTTGAGGGAGGAGCAGTACTTC.

V gene TRBV19 combines with J gene TRBJ2-3, with 9 bases matching TRBD1. The CDR3 extends over 15 amino acids. Trimming removed 5 bases from V and 3 bases from J; junction bases left unmatched: 6. CDR1 and CDR2 from the germline V gene are LNHDA and SQIVND (reference sequence). CDR3 sequence reads: CASSVRDRVTDTQYF. CDR3 sequence (DNA): TGTGCCAGTAGTGTCCGGGACAGGGTTACAGATACGCAGTATTTT.